The present T cell receptor beta chain was sequenced within a study of beta chain features in type 1 diabetes. Study background: The study found patients and healthy donors alike in age, gender and cell yields.

V lost 4 bases, J lost 3 bases, and 12 bases lay in between. This CDR3 region has 13 residues. CDR1 SQVTM and CDR2 ANQGSEA come from the germline V gene. Sequenced material consisted of expressed TCRB transcripts (all of the isolated RNA was reverse transcribed). This table comes from immunoSEQ multiplex PCR, and its TCRdb copy is limited to in-frame clones, with some not included. The table has 350,000 or so clones, around 19% seen once. CD45RO/CCR7/CD25/CD127/CD95/CD27 separated CD4+ naive, central memory, regulatory and stem cell-like memory cells by sorting. Sequenced material: naive CD4+ T cells from blood. The rearrangement links TRBV29-1 to TRBJ1-1; D unresolved. The sequence came from a young woman in good health. The DNA for the CDR3 is TGCAGCGTTGCCCCGACGGCGGACACTGAAGCTTTCTTT. It is translated as CSVAPTADTEAFF. Using reference TRBV29-1 and TRBJ1-1 for the parts outside the CDR3, the full variable domain is SAVISQKPSRDICQRGTSLTIQCQVDSQVTMMFWYRQQPGQSLTLIATANQGSEATYESGFVIDKFPISRPNLTFSTLTVSNMSPEDSSIYLCSVAPTADTEAFFGQGTRLTVV.